The 18 T cell receptor beta chains given below trace back to one sample, sequenced in a study of memory CD4+ T cells and cytomegalovirus serostatus. The sort gate was single viable CD3+CD4+CD8-CD45RO+ cells for memory CD4+ T cells. Sequencing used immunoSEQ multiplex PCR; TCRdb keeps in-frame clones, though not all of them. Among fewer than 90,000 clones, under 80% were seen once, and the ten largest hold 2% to 3%. The source material was memory CD4+ T cells from blood. These receptors were taken from an adult in good health and CMV-seropositive.

This chain connects TRBV5-4 to TRBJ2-7; TRBD2 matches at 13 bases. The V and J ends lost 4 bases and 2 bases, in that order; junction bases with no gene match: 9. Germline V gives CDR1 SGHNT, CDR2 YYREEE (reference sequence). The length of the CDR3 is 17 residues. CDR3 protein: CASSPRPLAGGPYEQYF. CDR3 nucleotides: TGTGCCAGCAGCCCGCGCCCACTAGCGGGGGGGCCCTACGAGCAGTACTTC.

The chain couples TRBV7-2 to TRBJ1-2; D unclear. V shed 5 bases and J shed 1 base, with 11 bases lying between them. The CDR3 length is 14 residues. Germline values: CDR1 SGHTA, CDR2 FQGNSA. The chain's CDR3 is CASSPSFRNYGYTF. DNA for the CDR3: TGTGCCAGCAGCCCCAGTTTTCGTAACTATGGCTACACCTTC.

The rearrangement uses TRBV28 and TRBJ2-3, with 10 bases lining up with TRBD2. J was trimmed by 6 bases and V by 10 bases; bases with no gene match: 7. From germline, CDR1 is MDHEN and CDR2 SYDVKM. The CDR3 spans 13 residues. The CDR3 DNA reads as TGTGCCACTAAGCGGGGGGGCCGCGATACGCAGTATTTT. The encoded protein is CATKRGGRDTQYF.

The V gene is TRBV7-2, the J gene TRBJ1-1; D possibly corresponds to TRBD1 (5 bases). Per germline, CDR1 SGHTA and CDR2 FQGNSA. Deletions cut 1 base from V and 12 bases from J, with 24 bases between. The CDR3 extends over 16 amino acids. This chain's CDR3 is CASSLVGLVEGRGPFF. As DNA, the CDR3 is TGTGCCAGCAGCTTAGTCGGGTTGGTTGAGGGGCGCGGACCTTTCTTT.

The rearrangement links TRBV6-5 to TRBJ2-5; possibly TRBD1 or TRBD2 for D (5 bases each). Between the trimmed V and J ends, which lost 5 bases and 2 bases, there was a span of 12 bases. CDR1 is MNHEY, CDR2 SVGAGI, per germline. This CDR3 spans 14 amino acids. CDR3 DNA: TGTGCCAGCAGTCTTAGGTGGGGGCAAGAGACCCAGTACTTC. Its protein product is CASSLRWGQETQYF.

The chain has TRBV27 and TRBJ2-6; maybe TRBD2 (6 bases). Germline assignment: CDR1 MNHEY and CDR2 SMNVEV (reference sequence). V was clipped by 5 bases and J by 0 bases, with 14 bases between them. This CDR3 is built from 17 residues. The CDR3 protein is CASSGLAMHSGANVLTF. DNA of the CDR3: TGTGCCAGCAGTGGTCTAGCGATGCACTCTGGGGCCAACGTCCTGACTTTC.

This clone was seen a single time. The CDR3 bases are TGTGCCAGCAGTGAGTTGAGGGTACGGCGGTCTAGCACAGATACGCAGTATTTT. Protein product: CASSELRVRRSSTDTQYF. This chain links TRBV2 with TRBJ2-3, with a possible D match to TRBD2 (5 bases). The CDR3 runs 18 residues. Trimming took 3 bases from V and 0 from J, leaving 19 bases between them. The germline V gene has CDR1 SNHLY and CDR2 FYNNEI.

The chain recombines TRBV10-3 with TRBJ2-7, with D perhaps TRBD1 (6 bases). The CDR3 length is 13 residues. V was clipped by 6 bases and J by 4 bases, with 13 bases between them. The germline V gene has CDR1 ENHRY and CDR2 SYGVKD. The CDR3 is CAIRDSSTYEQYV. The CDR3 nucleotides are TGTGCCATCAGGGACAGTTCCACTTACGAGCAGTACGTC.

The rearrangement links TRBV4-1 to TRBJ2-2, with a tentative D call TRBD1 (6 bases). The CDR3 length is 15 residues. V shed 0 bases and J shed 7 bases, with 12 bases lying between them. Per germline, CDR1 MGHRA and CDR2 YSYEKL. The CDR3 coding sequence is TGCGCCAGCAGCCAAGATGGGGGCGGTAGCGGGGAGCTGTTTTTT. It specifies CASSQDGGGSGELFF.

This clone appeared a few times. V and J are TRBV5-5 and TRBJ1-1, with D possibly matching TRBD1 (5 bases). With 4 bases removed from V and 4 bases from J, the gap between germline ends came to 14 bases. Per the germline V gene, CDR1 is SGHKS and CDR2 is YYEKEE (reference sequence). The CDR3 covers 14 residues. The CDR3 DNA reads as TGTGCCAGCAGCGCCCCAGGGAGGGGCACTGAAGCTTTCTTT. Residues: CASSAPGRGTEAFF.

This rearrangement joins TRBV30 to TRBJ1-2; D is unresolved. Trimming took off 1 base at V and 0 bases at J, with 6 bases between the two ends. The CDR3 loop spans 13 amino acids. Germline V gene sequence: CDR1 GTSNPN, CDR2 SVGIG (reference sequence). CDR3 sequence (DNA): TGTGCCTGGAGTGAAGACACTAACTATGGCTACACCTTC. It codes for CAWSEDTNYGYTF.

This clone was seen a few times. J is TRBJ2-1 and V is TRBV4-3, with 7 bases lining up with TRBD2. This CDR3 spans 16 amino acids. Per germline, CDR1 LGHNA and CDR2 YSLEER. The V gene end was trimmed by 0 bases and the J gene end by 2 bases; junction bases not matched to a gene: 4. The CDR3 coding sequence is TGCGCCAGCAGCCAAGAATCGGGAGGACCCTACAATGAGCAGTTCTTC. As protein: CASSQESGGPYNEQFF.

CDR3 DNA sequence: TGTGCCAGCAGCGTGGGTGGCCTAGCGGGAGGTGTAGGGGAGACCCAGTACTTC. Amino acids: CASSVGGLAGGVGETQYF. This sequence joins TRBV9 and TRBJ2-5, with 11 nucleotides matching TRBD2. V dropped 2 bases and J dropped 5; count of bases not matched to a gene: 14. CDR1 is SGDLS, CDR2 YYNGEE, per germline. The length of the CDR3 is 18 residues.

V usage is TRBV6-1 and J usage is TRBJ1-1; D call uncertain. CDR1 and CDR2 (germline): MNHNS, SASEGT. Trimming removed 7 bases at V and 1 base at J, with 10 bases between. CDR3 length equals 13 residues. CDR3 region: CASIRQTNTEAFF. CDR3 coding DNA: TGTGCCAGCATACGGCAGACGAACACTGAAGCTTTCTTT.

As for this clone: One junction end does not reproduce the germline sequence, and a read error may be involved. The chain employs TRBV15 and TRBJ1-1, with 7 nucleotides matching TRBD1. CDR3 length: 15 amino acids. Germline CDR1 reads LNHNV; CDR2 reads YYDKDF (reference sequence). The CDR3: CATRRLRQGNTEAFF. CDR3 nucleotide sequence: TGTGCCACCCGCAGGCTTCGACAGGGCAACACTGAAGCTTTCTTT.

V usage is TRBV6-5 and J usage is TRBJ1-6, with D possibly being TRBD1 (5 bases). The CDR3 is 15 amino acids. Trimming removed 6 bases from V and 8 bases from J, with 17 bases in between. Germline lookup yields CDR1 MNHEY and CDR2 SVGAGI. The CDR3: CASRPQVWADSPLHF. The CDR3 DNA sequence: TGTGCCAGCAGGCCACAGGTCTGGGCCGATTCACCCCTCCACTTT.

This sequence joins TRBV7-2 and TRBJ2-1, with TRBD2 matching over 7 bases. CDR1 SGHTA and CDR2 FQGNSA come from the germline V gene. V lost 8 bases, J lost 4 bases, and 5 bases stayed unmatched. The CDR3 consists of 13 residues. The CDR3 nucleotides read TGTGCCAGCTGTCTAGCGGAGTACAATGAGCAGTTCTTC. This codes for CASCLAEYNEQFF.

This chain joins TRBV7-2 and TRBJ2-2; possible D gene TRBD2, 6 bases. The CDR3 is 17 amino acids. V was cut by 3 bases and J by 4 bases, with 18 bases left in between. The germline CDR1 and CDR2 sequences are SGHTA and FQGNSA. The CDR3 bases are TGTGCCAGCAGCTTCAGTACGCGGGAAGTGGGCACCGGGGAGCTGTTTTTT. Protein: CASSFSTREVGTGELFF.